The 29 T cell receptor beta chains below come from one sample, sequenced in a study of cytotoxic CD8 clonotypes in ibrutinib-treated CLL. TCRdb keeps only in-frame clones here, not all; method: immunoSEQ multiplex PCR. Among about 45,000 clones listed, over 50% were seen once. Here the sequenced sample was PBMCs, taken after 24 months of ibrutinib treatment. Receptors were obtained from a human donor with chronic lymphocytic leukemia.

This clone was detected a few times. The CDR3 here is CATASRTREAFF. CDR3 DNA sequence: TGTGCCACGGCCTCAAGAACCCGTGAAGCTTTCTTT. V usage is TRBV6-6 and J usage is TRBJ1-1; no firm D call. Germline V gene data show CDR1 as MNHNY and CDR2 as SVGAGI (reference sequence). V lost 10 bases and J 7 bases, leaving 16 bases between the germline ends. The CDR3 covers 12 residues.

V is TRBV5-6 and J is TRBJ2-2; D gene unclear. V lost 6 bases to trimming and J lost 7 bases, with 10 bases between them. This CDR3 spans 12 amino acids. CDR1 SGHDT and CDR2 YYEEEE come from the germline V gene. In DNA form, the CDR3 reads TGTGCCAGCAATCGATTGGACGGGGAGCTGTTTTTT. Residues: CASNRLDGELFF.

This clone is medium-sized by share. Other DNA sequences from this sample encode an identical CDR3 as well. This CDR3 reads CASSLRGGGDTGELFF. CDR3 bases: TGTGCCAGCAGCTTAAGGGGAGGGGGCGACACCGGGGAGCTGTTTTTT. J is TRBJ2-2 and V is TRBV7-3; either TRBD1 or TRBD2 may fit D (7 bases each). V was clipped by 1 base and J by 3 bases, with 12 bases between them. Germline V gives CDR1 SGHTA, CDR2 FQGTGA. The length of the CDR3 is 16 residues.

The rearrangement uses TRBV5-1 and TRBJ1-3; D is uncertain. The CDR3 has 13 amino acids. Trimming pared 0 bases from V and 8 bases from J, leaving 9 bases between. CDR1 SGHRS and CDR2 YFSETQ come from the germline V gene. CDR3 amino acids: CASSLGQYDTIYF. The CDR3 DNA reads as TGCGCCAGCAGCTTGGGGCAATATGACACCATATATTTT.

The rearrangement joins TRBV30 to TRBJ1-5; D possibly corresponds to TRBD1 (6 bases). CDR1 is GTSNPN and CDR2 is SVGIG in the germline V gene (reference sequence). The CDR3 runs to 12 residues. CDR3 DNA: TGTGCGGTTGGACAGAGCAATCAGCCCCAGCATTTT. It codes for CAVGQSNQPQHF.

The chain is built from TRBV9 and TRBJ2-3; 12 nucleotides align to TRBD2. The trim removed 4 bases at V and 2 bases at J, leaving 5 bases unmatched. The CDR3 consists of 16 residues. Germline V gene lookup returns CDR1 SGDLS and CDR2 YYNGEE. This CDR3 reads CASSPRLAGDTDTQYF. The CDR3 DNA sequence: TGTGCCAGCAGCCCCCGACTAGCGGGGGACACAGATACGCAGTATTTT.

J is TRBJ1-6 and V is TRBV11-3; D is undetermined. Germline V gene data show CDR1 as SGHNT and CDR2 as YENEEA. The CDR3 consists of 14 residues. V dropped 1 base and J dropped 8 bases, with 9 bases sitting between them. CDR3 nucleotides: TGTGCCAGCAGCTTAGGCGGATTGGATTCACCCCTCCACTTT. Amino acid sequence: CASSLGGLDSPLHF.

This clone was recorded at least ten times. The chain employs TRBV18 and TRBJ2-2; weak D call: TRBD1 (5 bases). Trimming took off 3 bases at V and 4 bases at J, with 6 bases between the two ends. The CDR3 sequence is 13 residues long. Germline CDR1 and CDR2: KGHSH and LQKENI. This chain's CDR3 is CASSPQGTGELFF. The CDR3 bases are TGTGCCAGCTCACCTCAGGGCACCGGGGAGCTGTTTTTT.

This clone qualifies as large (0.1 to 1%). This rearrangement joins TRBV7-3 to TRBJ2-2; 10 bases fit TRBD1. Germline V gene sequence: CDR1 SGHTA, CDR2 FQGTGA. There are 14 residues in the CDR3. V shed 10 bases and J 1 base; nucleotides not matched to a gene: 3. The CDR3 sequence: CATRDRGNTGELFF. CDR3 nucleotides: TGTGCCACCCGGGACAGGGGGAACACCGGGGAGCTGTTTTTT.

The chain has TRBV19 and TRBJ1-5; D not resolved. CDR3 length: 14 residues. Trimming removed 8 bases at V and 6 bases at J, with 17 bases between. Germline values: CDR1 LNHDA, CDR2 SQIVND (reference sequence). Here the CDR3 DNA reads TGTGCCAGTCGGCGGGGTTTGCGATCTCAGCCCCAGCATTTT. Translating gives CASRRGLRSQPQHF.

This clone is a singleton in its sample. V is TRBV19 and J is TRBJ2-7; D unclear. V lost 3 bases to trimming and J lost 4 bases, with 10 bases between them. Germline CDR1 LNHDA, CDR2 SQIVND (reference sequence). The CDR3 has 13 amino acids. CDR3 amino acids: CASSMDGPYEQYF. CDR3 in DNA: TGTGCCAGTAGTATGGACGGGCCGTACGAGCAGTACTTC.

The V and J genes are TRBV25-1 and TRBJ1-2; no definite D call. CDR1 is MGHDK and CDR2 is SYGVNS in the germline V gene. Between the trimmed V and J ends, which lost 3 bases and 4 bases, there was a span of 6 bases. The CDR3 runs 12 residues. The CDR3 region is CASSDSFYGYTF. The CDR3 DNA reads as TGTGCCAGCAGTGACAGCTTCTATGGCTACACCTTC.

V is TRBV19 and J is TRBJ1-6; TRBD1 might be the D (5 bases). Germline CDR1 and CDR2: LNHDA and SQIVND (reference sequence). Trimming shortened V by 9 bases and J by 10 bases, and 22 bases separated the two germline ends. The CDR3 sequence is 15 residues long. The CDR3 protein is CASGGRGSARSPLHF. The CDR3, as DNA: TGTGCCAGCGGGGGGAGGGGTTCGGCCCGCTCACCCCTCCACTTT. The full variable domain, in which reference TRBV19 and TRBJ1-6 provide the parts outside the CDR3, is DGGITQSPKYLFRKEGQNVTLSCEQNLNHDAMYWYRQDPGQGLRLIYYSQIVNDFQKGDIAEGYSVSREKKESFPLTVTSAQKNPTAFYLCASGGRGSARSPLHFGNGTRLTVT.

The gene calls are TRBV6-5 and TRBJ1-5; D is perhaps TRBD1 (6 bases). CDR3 size: 13 residues. Trimming cost V 9 bases and J 2 bases, with 11 bases left between them. Germline CDR1 is MNHEY and CDR2 is SVGAGI. CDR3 residues: CASQGIGNQPQHF. The CDR3 DNA is TGTGCCAGTCAGGGGATCGGCAATCAGCCCCAGCATTTT.

The rearrangement joins TRBV13 to TRBJ1-2; possibly TRBD1 for D (5 bases). The CDR3 is made up of 15 amino acids. V lost 0 bases and J 2 bases, leaving 10 bases between the germline ends. Germline assignment: CDR1 PRHDT and CDR2 FYEKMQ (reference sequence). CDR3 protein: CASSLGAGRNYGYTF. The DNA of the CDR3 is TGTGCCAGCAGCTTAGGGGCAGGGCGGAACTATGGCTACACCTTC.

The V and J genes are TRBV14 and TRBJ2-5; no clear D gene. Germline V CDR1 and CDR2: SGHDN, FVKESK. Trimming pared 0 bases from V and 1 base from J, leaving 9 bases between. The CDR3 length is 15 residues. As DNA, the CDR3 is TGTGCCAGCAGCCAAGATCCTGGGCTCCAAGAGACCCAGTACTTC. Translating gives CASSQDPGLQETQYF.

V and J are TRBV2 and TRBJ2-7; D unclear. Germline V gene sequence: CDR1 SNHLY, CDR2 FYNNEI. The V end was cut by 0 bases, the J end by 11 bases, with 5 bases between. The CDR3 runs 10 residues. CDR3 nucleotide sequence: TGTGCCAGCAGTGAAGCTAGTGAGTACTTC. Translated, it gives CASSEASEYF.

This chain uses TRBV7-9 with TRBJ2-7; TRBD1 matches 8 bases. The V segment lost 6 bases and the J segment 5 bases; nucleotides outside the gene matches: 6. Germline lookup yields CDR1 SEHNR and CDR2 FQNEAQ (reference sequence). CDR3 length: 13 residues. Written as DNA, the CDR3 is TGTGCCAGCAGGACCGCGACAGGGGACGAGCAGTACTTC. This translates into CASRTATGDEQYF. Looking up the rest from reference TRBV7-9 and TRBJ2-7 gives the full variable domain: DTGVSQNPRHKITKRGQNVTFRCDPISEHNRLYWYRQTLGQGPEFLTYFQNEAQLEKSRLLSDRFSAERPKGSFSTLEIQRTEQGDSAMYLCASRTATGDEQYFGPGTRLTVT.

V usage is TRBV5-1 and J usage is TRBJ2-1, with a possible D match to TRBD1 (7 bases). This CDR3 spans 16 amino acids. Germline V gene lookup returns CDR1 SGHRS and CDR2 YFSETQ. V gave up 1 base and J gave up 8 bases, with 19 bases separating them. CDR3 in amino acids: CASSLRETGRIDEQFF. The CDR3 nucleotides are TGCGCCAGCAGCTTGCGGGAGACAGGGAGGATTGATGAGCAGTTCTTC.

The genes are TRBV5-1 and TRBJ1-3; the D gene is possibly TRBD1 (5 bases). The CDR3 runs to 14 residues. Germline V gene data show CDR1 as SGHRS and CDR2 as YFSETQ. V lost 4 bases and J 7 bases, leaving 15 bases between the germline ends. CDR3 in DNA: TGCGCCAGCAGCCCCGGGACGGGAGGGAACACCATATATTTT. Residues: CASSPGTGGNTIYF.

This clone is a singleton in its sample. This chain uses TRBV30 with TRBJ1-1; 7 nucleotides line up with TRBD1. This CDR3 comprises 13 residues. CDR1 and CDR2 (germline): GTSNPN, SVGIG (reference sequence). V lost 4 bases to trimming and J lost 5 bases; unmatched junction nucleotides: 7. This chain's CDR3 is CAWTRQGGTEAFF. In DNA, the CDR3 is TGTGCCTGGACACGACAGGGAGGAACTGAAGCTTTCTTT.

V and J are TRBV7-2 and TRBJ1-2; D remains ambiguous. V was pared by 1 base and J by 0 bases, with 9 bases between. This CDR3 spans 15 amino acids. Germline V gene lookup returns CDR1 SGHTA and CDR2 FQGNSA. DNA for the CDR3: TGTGCCAGCAGCTTAGGTTCAGCCCCTAACTATGGCTACACCTTC. Amino acid sequence: CASSLGSAPNYGYTF.

The rearrangement uses TRBV28 and TRBJ2-2, with 12 positions matching TRBD1. With V trimmed by 4 bases and J by 2 bases, 8 bases remained unmatched. Germline loops: CDR1 MDHEN, CDR2 SYDVKM. The CDR3 loop spans 18 amino acids. The chain's CDR3 is CASSSHRDRGRNTGELFF. The CDR3 DNA reads TGTGCCAGCAGTTCTCACCGGGACAGGGGGCGCAACACCGGGGAGCTGTTTTTT.

CDR3 amino acids: CASNGPTVFDEQYF. CDR3 sequence (DNA): TGTGCCAGCAATGGACCCACCGTGTTCGACGAGCAGTACTTC. The chain employs TRBV28 and TRBJ2-7; D uncertain. The CDR3 spans 14 residues. Deletions cut 7 bases from V and 5 bases from J, with 18 bases between. CDR1 is MDHEN and CDR2 is SYDVKM in the germline V gene.

This clone showed up many times. This chain links TRBV6-1 with TRBJ2-7; D may be TRBD2 (5 bases). V shed 7 bases and J shed 6 bases, with 16 bases lying between them. CDR1 and CDR2 from the germline V gene are MNHNS and SASEGT. The CDR3 sequence is 13 residues long. CDR3 in amino acids: CASTPAGYAEQYF. The CDR3 nucleotides read TGTGCCAGCACCCCGGCGGGCTACGCCGAGCAGTACTTC.

V and J are TRBV7-8 and TRBJ1-2, with D uncertain. The CDR3 is 12 residues long. V dropped 1 base and J dropped 8 bases, with 8 bases sitting between them. Germline-derived CDR1 and CDR2 are SGHVS and FQNEAQ. The CDR3 DNA reads TGTGCCAGCAGCTTAGGGCCCCTGGGCTACACCTTC. Translated, it gives CASSLGPLGYTF.

The chain has TRBV4-1 and TRBJ2-7, with 9 bases identical to TRBD1. This CDR3 region has 15 residues. Germline-derived CDR1 and CDR2 are MGHRA and YSYEKL. The junction had 6 bases not matched to a gene; V was cut back by 4 bases and J by 2 bases. CDR3 region: CASSLGTGLPYEQYF. The CDR3 coding sequence is TGCGCCAGCAGCCTAGGGACAGGGCTTCCCTACGAGCAGTACTTC.

This sequence joins TRBV27 and TRBJ1-2; 9 nucleotides match TRBD1. This CDR3 has 16 residues. Germline trimming cut 1 base from V and 2 bases from J; bases unmatched to any gene: 5. The germline CDR1 and CDR2 sequences are MNHEY and SMNVEV (reference sequence). The CDR3 region is CASSLFGTGRNYGYTF. In nucleotides, the CDR3 is TGTGCCAGCAGTTTATTCGGGACAGGGAGGAACTATGGCTACACCTTC.

This clone has a single count. The rearrangement joins TRBV5-1 to TRBJ2-1; 7 nucleotides match TRBD2. Germline trimming cut 4 bases from V and 7 bases from J; bases unmatched to any gene: 11. Germline lookup yields CDR1 SGHRS and CDR2 YFSETQ. The CDR3 totals 15 residues. The CDR3 DNA reads as TGCGCCAGCAGCCAATCGGGACTACCGGGGAATGAGCAGTTCTTC. Translating it yields CASSQSGLPGNEQFF.